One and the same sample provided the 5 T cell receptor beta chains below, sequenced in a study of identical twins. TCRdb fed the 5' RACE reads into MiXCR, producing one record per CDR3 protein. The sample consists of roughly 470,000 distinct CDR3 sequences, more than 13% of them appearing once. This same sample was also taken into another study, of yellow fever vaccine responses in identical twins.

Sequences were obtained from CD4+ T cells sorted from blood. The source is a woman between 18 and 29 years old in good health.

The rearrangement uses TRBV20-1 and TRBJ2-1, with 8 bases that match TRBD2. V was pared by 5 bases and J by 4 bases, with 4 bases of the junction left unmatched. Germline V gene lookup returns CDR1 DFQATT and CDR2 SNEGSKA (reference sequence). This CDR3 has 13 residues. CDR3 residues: CSAGTSRYNEQFF. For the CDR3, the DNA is TGCAGTGCTGGGACTAGTCGGTACAATGAGCAGTTCTTC.

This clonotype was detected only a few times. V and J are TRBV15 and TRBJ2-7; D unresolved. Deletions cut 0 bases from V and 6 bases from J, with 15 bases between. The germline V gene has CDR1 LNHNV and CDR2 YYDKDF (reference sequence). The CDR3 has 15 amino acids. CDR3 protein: CATSRDTVPSGEQYF. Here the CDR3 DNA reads TGTGCCACCAGCAGAGATACAGTGCCCTCGGGCGAGCAGTACTTC.

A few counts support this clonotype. CDR3 coding DNA: TGTGCCAGCAGCCAAGATAGGGGACGGGAGCAGTTCTTC. Amino acid sequence: CASSQDRGREQFF. The chain couples TRBV3-1 to TRBJ2-1; D could derive from TRBD1 or TRBD2 (5 bases each). CDR3 length: 13 amino acids. Trimming shortened V by 0 bases and J by 10 bases, and 10 bases separated the two germline ends. The V gene's germline CDR1 is LGHDT and CDR2 YNNKEL (reference sequence).

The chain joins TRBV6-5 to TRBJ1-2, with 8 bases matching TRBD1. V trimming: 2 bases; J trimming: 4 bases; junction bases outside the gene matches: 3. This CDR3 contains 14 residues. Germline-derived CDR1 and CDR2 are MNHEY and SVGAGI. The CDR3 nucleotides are TGTGCCAGCAGTTACAAGGGGACAGGCTATGGCTACACCTTC. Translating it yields CASSYKGTGYGYTF.

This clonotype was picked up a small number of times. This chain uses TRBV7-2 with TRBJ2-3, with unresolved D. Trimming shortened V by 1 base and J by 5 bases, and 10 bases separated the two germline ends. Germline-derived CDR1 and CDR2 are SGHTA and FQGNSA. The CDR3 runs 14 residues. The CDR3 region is CASSLELRGDTQYF. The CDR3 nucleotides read TGTGCCAGCAGCTTAGAACTTAGAGGAGATACGCAGTATTTT.